The source of this TCR delta chain is a study of gamma-delta chains in newborns, infants, children. Across the study: Polyclonal expansion of innate γδ T cells after birth follows microbial exposure.

TCRdb called clones anew from the reads with CATT. The table lists around 6,500 delta-chain clones, 0.66% of them singletons. CDR1 GEAIGNYY and CDR2 EKD come from the germline V gene. Losses at the gene ends were 1 base for V and 2 bases for J; bases not matched to a gene: 4. The CDR3 has 18 amino acids. A few counts support this clone. This DNA translates differently at residue 10 from the TCRdb protein, which is that of a much larger clone; a read error is likely, and the protein shown is the DNA's own translation. The source is a child who was a newborn, infant or young child, either healthy, febrile or measles-vaccinated (not recorded which). Sequenced input: blood. This sequence joins TRDV2 and TRDJ3, with 10 positions matching TRDD3. The CDR3 loop is CACDTGGYSPWDTRQMFF. The CDR3 DNA is TGTGCCTGTGACACTGGGGGATACAGCCCCTGGGACACCCGACAGATGTTTTTC.